These 5 T cell receptor beta chains originate from one sample sequenced in a study of CD8 T cells in ankylosing spondylitis. For these TCRs, the target antigens are not known. One entry per CDR3 protein results from TCRdb running MiXCR on the 5' RACE reads. The sample has around 490,000 distinct CDR3 sequences; roughly 5% are singletons. Study conclusions and caveats: Blood from ankylosing spondylitis patients appeared to carry a characteristic roughly 8-variant TCR beta motif.

Sequenced sample: blood, either unsorted or a sorted T cell fraction (not recorded which). Every receptor here comes from a male donor with ankylosing spondylitis.

This clonotype appeared many times. This chain joins TRBV29-1 and TRBJ2-5; either TRBD1 or TRBD2 may supply D (5 bases each). Between the trimmed V and J ends, which lost 6 bases and 5 bases, there was a span of 16 bases. Per germline, CDR1 SQVTM and CDR2 ANQGSEA. The CDR3 has 13 amino acids. The CDR3 protein is CSVAMGVQETQYF. The CDR3 region has the DNA TGCAGCGTCGCGATGGGGGTCCAGGAGACCCAGTACTTC. Full variable domain (missing parts from reference TRBV29-1 and TRBJ2-5): SAVISQKPSRDICQRGTSLTIQCQVDSQVTMMFWYRQQPGQSLTLIATANQGSEATYESGFVIDKFPISRPNLTFSTLTVSNMSPEDSSIYLCSVAMGVQETQYFGPGTRLLVL.

This clonotype showed up just a few times. The gene calls are TRBV6-1 and TRBJ2-5, with D tentatively TRBD1 (6 bases). V lost 6 bases, J lost 2 bases, and 16 bases lay in between. Germline CDR1 MNHNS, CDR2 SASEGT. CDR3 length: 15 amino acids. The CDR3 sequence is CASSKRGTFQETQYF. The CDR3 DNA sequence: TGTGCCAGCAGCAAAAGAGGGACATTTCAAGAGACCCAGTACTTC.

The chain uses TRBV4-1 and TRBJ1-1, with 7 positions matching TRBD1. V was clipped by 2 bases and J by 4 bases; unmatched bases: 13. The CDR3 is 17 amino acids. Germline values: CDR1 MGHRA, CDR2 YSYEKL. The CDR3: CASSQPRQGARGTEAFF. The CDR3 DNA reads as TGCGCCAGCAGCCAACCTCGACAGGGCGCTAGGGGCACTGAAGCTTTCTTT.

This clonotype was recorded at least ten times. Here the CDR3 DNA reads TGTGCCAGCAGCTCGACAGGGACCCTTTATGGCTACACCTTC. Translating gives CASSSTGTLYGYTF. The gene calls are TRBV5-5 and TRBJ1-2; 7 positions match TRBD1. Germline CDR1 is SGHKS and CDR2 is YYEKEE (reference sequence). V lost 3 bases to trimming and J lost 5 bases; unmatched junction nucleotides: 7. The CDR3 covers 14 residues.

This clonotype appeared many times. The chain has TRBV28 and TRBJ2-3; D is perhaps TRBD1 or TRBD2 (5 bases each). CDR3 length: 16 residues. CDR1 is MDHEN, CDR2 SYDVKM, per germline. Trimming removed 4 bases from V and 11 bases from J, with 25 bases in between. This chain's CDR3 is CASSSSGRALVEGQYF. The DNA of the CDR3 is TGTGCCAGCAGTTCGTCGGGACGGGCCCTGGTCGAGGGGCAGTATTTT.